This TCR beta chain emerged from a study of Ad26.COV2.S vaccination and SARS-CoV-2 variants. Study-level background: Of the COV1001 trial arms, the Ad26.COV2.S arm included the donor.

With respect to this clone: Its antigen is undetermined.

Method: immunoSEQ multiplex PCR; TCRdb's copy keeps in-frame clones and lacks some. The profile shows about 460,000 clones, 80% to 90% of them singletons. Notes on the study in general: Vaccinated individuals (as opposed to placebo recipients) had higher spike-specific TCR breadth.

V dropped 2 bases and J dropped 8 bases, with 19 bases sitting between them. Germline CDR1 MNHEY, CDR2 SMNVEV (reference sequence). The CDR3 runs 16 residues. Indicated treatment: 15 to 20 received Ad26.COV2.S at low or high dose, single or two shots; 5 received placebo; per-sample allocation not given. Day 63 following the first vaccine or placebo injection was when the samples were taken. An Ad26 vector that expressed Wuhan-strain SARS-CoV-2 spike constituted the vaccine. The chain joins TRBV27 to TRBJ2-1, with D hard to call. This receptor was obtained from a person aged 18-60 years who received the Ad26.COV2.S COVID-19 vaccine or a placebo. The sample consisted of peripheral blood, taken in a trial of Ad26.COV2.S vaccine versus placebo. The CDR3 reads CASSLAPDPLFDEQFF. The DNA of the CDR3 is TGTGCCAGCAGTTTAGCCCCGGACCCGCTTTTTGATGAGCAGTTCTTC.